This is a list of T cell receptor beta chains from one sample in a study of T cell repertoires in cytomegalovirus infection. Antigens of these TCRs are unknown. From the reads, TCRdb called clonotypes with MiXCR, one entry per CDR3 protein. Of about 130,000 distinct CDR3 sequences in the sample, roughly a quarter are singletons; the top ten hold 34%. The specimen was PBMCs, sequenced either directly or after in vitro stimulation (not recorded which). The receptors derive from a human donor in good health (CMV status not recorded). Some clones in this sample may be carry-over from other donors' samples. Each CDR3 is given with its conserved first and last residue. D genes are given only for firm matches. The listing skips clone size in some rows; elsewhere it reads once, few, many or a size class.

clone size,D gene,J gene,V gene,CDR3 protein,CDR3 DNA
few,TRBD1,TRBJ1-3,TRBV12-3/TRBV12-4,CASSNNRGSGNTIYF,TGTGCCAGCAGTAACAACAGGGGCTCTGGAAACACCATATATTTT
few,-,TRBJ2-2,TRBV12-3/TRBV12-4,CASSLRQGRTGELFF,TGTGCCAGCAGTTTAAGGCAGGGGAGGACCGGGGAGCTGTTTTTT
many,-,TRBJ1-2,TRBV12-3/TRBV12-4,CASSADSNWGGYTF,TGTGCCAGCAGTGCCGATTCCAATTGGGGTGGCTACACCTTC
-,-,TRBJ2-7,TRBV6-2/TRBV6-3,CASSSVTYEQYF,TGTGCCAGCAGTTCCGTCACCTACGAGCAGTACTTC
-,-,TRBJ2-1,TRBV12-5,CASGLVSRYNEQFF,TGTGCTAGTGGTTTGGTAAGTCGGTACAATGAGCAGTTCTTC
few,-,TRBJ2-4,TRBV7-8,CASSLEVGVAHIQYF,TGTGCCAGCAGCTTAGAAGTGGGAGTTGCACACATTCAGTACTTC
many,TRBD2,TRBJ2-1,TRBV7-9,CASSLGSGRLTEQFF,TGTGCCAGCAGCTTAGGAAGCGGGAGGCTCACTGAGCAGTTCTTC
-,-,TRBJ2-7,TRBV28,CASSSPGLSFYEQYF,TGTGCCAGCAGTTCACCGGGGCTAAGCTTCTACGAGCAGTACTTC
many,TRBD1,TRBJ2-7,TRBV7-3,CASSPEGTGIREQYF,TGTGCCAGCAGCCCCGAGGGGACAGGGATTCGGGAGCAGTACTTC
-,-,TRBJ2-5,TRBV5-4,CASSLRSTLETQYF,TGTGCCAGCAGCTTGAGGAGTACTCTCGAGACCCAGTACTTC
-,TRBD2,TRBJ2-7,TRBV5-6,CASSNGRSGTRYEQYF,TGTGCCAGCAGCAATGGAAGAAGCGGGACGCGCTACGAGCAGTACTTC
-,-,TRBJ2-5,TRBV6-5,CASSRSMDQETQYF,TGTGCCAGCAGCCGCTCTATGGACCAAGAGACCCAGTACTTC
few,-,TRBJ2-1,TRBV4-3,CASSQDGRGRYNEQFF,TGCGCCAGCAGCCAAGATGGGAGGGGGAGGTACAATGAGCAGTTCTTC
-,-,TRBJ1-4,TRBV28,CASRDSPGLRLFF,TGTGCCAGCAGGGACAGCCCGGGACTACGGCTGTTTTTT
many,-,TRBJ2-5,TRBV7-9,CASSLWGEETQYF,TGTGCCAGCAGCTTATGGGGAGAAGAGACCCAGTACTTC
few,-,TRBJ1-5,TRBV28,CASCTAGLLNQPQHF,TGTGCCAGCTGTACCGCGGGACTCCTCAATCAGCCCCAGCATTTT
-,TRBD2,TRBJ2-2,TRBV7-9,CASNSGVASGRRNTGELFF,TGTGCCAGCAACTCAGGAGTGGCTAGCGGGAGAAGGAACACCGGGGAGCTGTTTTTT
few,TRBD2,TRBJ2-3,TRBV7-9,CASSLNLLAGTRSTDTQYF,TGTGCCAGCAGCTTGAACCTACTAGCGGGAACTCGGTCTACAGATACGCAGTATTTT
few,-,TRBJ2-2,TRBV18,CASSPTGATGELFF,TGTGCCAGCTCACCAACCGGGGCCACCGGGGAGCTGTTTTTT